This record looks at one T cell receptor (beta chain) sequence and its context. This entry is derived from a study of blood T cell repertoires in COVID-19. Study details: Samples came from the United States, Italy and Spain, spanning acute and convalescent COVID-19.

Seattle's enrolled individuals joined amid active infection and were then monitored longitudinally. Sequencing was performed with immunoSEQ multiplex PCR; in TCRdb, only in-frame clones are kept and a portion is missing. This sample has 60,000 to 80,000 clones; roughly nine tenths occur once, and the top ten carry 15% to 20%. With 2 bases removed from V and 10 bases from J, the gap between germline ends came to 15 bases. The CDR3 is 14 residues long. Germline-derived CDR1 and CDR2 are SGHTA and FQGNSA. This TCR was recovered from a woman aged 60-75 years with COVID-19, enrolled during active disease. The chain links TRBV7-2 to TRBJ2-1; weak D call: TRBD1 (5 bases). The sequenced sample consisted of peripheral blood. The CDR3 DNA reads as TGTGCCAGCAGCTTACGACAGCTGATTCGAGAGCAGTTCTTC. Translated, it gives CASSLRQLIREQFF.